This TCR beta chain was observed in a study of shared clonotypes between healthy human individuals. Overall study results and limits: For naive CD4 cells, approximately 4.7% of clonotypes were shared across a handful of donors.

TCRdb's copy holds only in-frame clones and misses some; the assay was immunoSEQ multiplex PCR. Counted here are around 2,000,000 clones, about 94% occurring once; the ten biggest clones make up more than 0.95%. It was CD45RO-negative cells, positively selected for CCR7, that made up naive CD8 cells, with terminally differentiated effector memory CD45RA+ cells excluded. CDR1 is SGHNT and CDR2 is YENEEA in the germline V gene. The CDR3 is 17 amino acids. With 2 bases clipped from V and 1 base from J, the junction kept 2 bases outside the gene matches. About this clone itself: Its antigen is undetermined.

The clonotype was recovered from a man between 18 and 35 years old in good health. Material for sequencing was naive CD8+ T cells sorted from blood. This sequence joins TRBV11-3 and TRBJ2-3; 14 bases match TRBD2. The CDR3, as DNA: TGTGCCAGCAGCTTAATGGGACTAGCGGGAGGCACAGATACGCAGTATTTT. Translated, it gives CASSLMGLAGGTDTQYF.